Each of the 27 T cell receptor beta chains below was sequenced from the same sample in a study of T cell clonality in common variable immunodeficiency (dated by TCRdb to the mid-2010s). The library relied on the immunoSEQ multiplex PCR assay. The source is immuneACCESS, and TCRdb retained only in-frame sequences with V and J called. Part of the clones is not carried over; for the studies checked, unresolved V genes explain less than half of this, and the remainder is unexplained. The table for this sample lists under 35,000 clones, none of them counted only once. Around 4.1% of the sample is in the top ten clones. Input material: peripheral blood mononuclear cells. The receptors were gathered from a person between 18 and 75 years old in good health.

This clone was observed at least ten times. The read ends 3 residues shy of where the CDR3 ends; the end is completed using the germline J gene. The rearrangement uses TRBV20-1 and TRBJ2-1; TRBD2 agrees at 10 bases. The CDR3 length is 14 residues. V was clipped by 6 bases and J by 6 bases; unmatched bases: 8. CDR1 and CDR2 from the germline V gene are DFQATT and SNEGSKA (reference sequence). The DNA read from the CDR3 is TGCAGTGCAAATAGCGGGAGGCAACTCAATGAG. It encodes CSANSGRQLNE. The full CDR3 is CSANSGRQLNEQFF.

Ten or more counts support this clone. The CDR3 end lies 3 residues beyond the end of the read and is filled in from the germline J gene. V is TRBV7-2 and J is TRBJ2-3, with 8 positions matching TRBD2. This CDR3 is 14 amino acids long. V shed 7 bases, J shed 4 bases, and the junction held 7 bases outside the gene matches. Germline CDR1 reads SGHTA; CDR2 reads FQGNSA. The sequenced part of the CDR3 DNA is TGTGCCAGCACCCTAGCGGGCAACGCAGATACG. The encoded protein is CASTLAGNADT. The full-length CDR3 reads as CASTLAGNADTQYF.

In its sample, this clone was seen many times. The CDR3 is CASSLDRENSPLHF. The sequenced part of the CDR3 DNA is TGCGCCAGCAGCTTGGACAGGGAGAATTCACCC. The rearrangement links TRBV5-1 to TRBJ1-6, with a tentative D call TRBD1 (6 bases). The CDR3 goes on 3 residues after the read ends, and that part is filled in from the germline J gene. Germline V gene data show CDR1 as SGHRS and CDR2 as YFSETQ. Trimming took off 0 bases at V and 7 bases at J, with 8 bases between the two ends. The length of the CDR3 is 14 residues. Variable domain in full (rest from reference TRBV5-1 and TRBJ1-6): KAGVTQTPRYLIKTRGQQVTLSCSPISGHRSVSWYQQTPGQGLQFLFEYFSETQRNKGNFPGRFSGRQFSNSRSEMNVSTLELGDSALYLCASSLDRENSPLHFGNGTRLTVT.

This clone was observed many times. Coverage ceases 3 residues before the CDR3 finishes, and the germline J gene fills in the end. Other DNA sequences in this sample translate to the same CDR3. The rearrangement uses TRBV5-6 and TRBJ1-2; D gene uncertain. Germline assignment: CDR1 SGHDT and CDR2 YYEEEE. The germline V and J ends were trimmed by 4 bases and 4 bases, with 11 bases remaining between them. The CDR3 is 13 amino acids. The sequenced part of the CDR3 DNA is TGTGCCAGCAGCCAAGACACCGGCTATGGC. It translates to CASSQDTGYG. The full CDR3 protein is CASSQDTGYGYTF. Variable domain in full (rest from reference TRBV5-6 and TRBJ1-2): DAGVTQSPTHLIKTRGQQVTLRCSPKSGHDTVSWYQQALGQGPQFIFQYYEEEERQRGNFPDRFSGHQFPNYSSELNVNALLLGDSALYLCASSQDTGYGYTFGSGTRLTVV.

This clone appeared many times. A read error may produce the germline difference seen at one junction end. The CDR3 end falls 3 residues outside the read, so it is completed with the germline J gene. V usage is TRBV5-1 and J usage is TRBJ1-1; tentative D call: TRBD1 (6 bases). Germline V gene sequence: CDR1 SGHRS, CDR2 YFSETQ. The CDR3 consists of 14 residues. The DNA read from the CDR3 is TGCGCCAGCAGTCAGGGGACGGGGAACGCTGAA. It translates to CASSQGTGNAE. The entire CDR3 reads CASSQGTGNAEAFF.

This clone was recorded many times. The DNA read from the CDR3 is TGTGCCAGCAGTCCACCACCGGGACAGGGGGACTACGAG. It codes for CASSPPPGQGDYE. The entire CDR3 reads CASSPPPGQGDYEQYF. J is TRBJ2-7 and V is TRBV6-2 or TRBV6-3; the match to TRBD1 covers 11 bases. The sequence runs out 3 residues before the end of the CDR3; the remainder is reconstructed from the germline J gene. The germline V gene encodes CDR1 MNHEY and CDR2 SVGEGT. The V and J ends lost 5 bases and 3 bases, in that order; junction bases with no gene match: 9. The CDR3 spans 16 residues.

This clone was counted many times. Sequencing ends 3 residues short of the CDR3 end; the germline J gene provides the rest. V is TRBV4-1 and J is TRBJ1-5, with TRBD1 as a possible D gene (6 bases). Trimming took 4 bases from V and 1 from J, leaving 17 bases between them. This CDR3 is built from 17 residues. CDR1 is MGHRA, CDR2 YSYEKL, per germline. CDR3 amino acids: CASSPHAGTFSNQPQHF. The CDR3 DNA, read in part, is TGCGCCAGCAGCCCTCACGCCGGGACATTCAGCAATCAGCCC.

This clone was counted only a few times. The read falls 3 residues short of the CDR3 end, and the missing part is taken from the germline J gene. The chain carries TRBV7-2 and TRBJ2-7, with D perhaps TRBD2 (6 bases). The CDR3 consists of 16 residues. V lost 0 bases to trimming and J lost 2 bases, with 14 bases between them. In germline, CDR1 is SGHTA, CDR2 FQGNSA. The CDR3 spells CASSLAASELTYEQYF. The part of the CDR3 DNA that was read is TGTGCCAGCAGCTTAGCAGCTAGCGAGTTAACCTACGAG.

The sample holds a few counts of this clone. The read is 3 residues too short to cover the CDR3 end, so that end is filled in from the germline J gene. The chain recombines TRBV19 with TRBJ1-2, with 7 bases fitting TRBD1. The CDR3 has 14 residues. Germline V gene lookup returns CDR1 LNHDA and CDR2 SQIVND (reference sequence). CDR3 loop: CASSIDRDERGYTF. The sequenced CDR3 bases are TGTGCCAGTAGTATTGACAGGGACGAGAGGGGC.

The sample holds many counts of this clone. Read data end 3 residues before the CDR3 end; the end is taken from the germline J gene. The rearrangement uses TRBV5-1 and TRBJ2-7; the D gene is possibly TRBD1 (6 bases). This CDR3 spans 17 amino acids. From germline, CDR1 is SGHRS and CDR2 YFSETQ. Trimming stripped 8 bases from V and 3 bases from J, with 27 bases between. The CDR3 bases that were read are TGCGCCAGTACTCCTCCGGGGACATTCTCCCTCTACTACGAG. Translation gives CASTPPGTFSLYYE. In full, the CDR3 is CASTPPGTFSLYYEQYF. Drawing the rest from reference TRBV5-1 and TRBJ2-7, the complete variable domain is KAGVTQTPRYLIKTRGQQVTLSCSPISGHRSVSWYQQTPGQGLQFLFEYFSETQRNKGNFPGRFSGRQFSNSRSEMNVSTLELGDSALYLCASTPPGTFSLYYEQYFGPGTRLTVT.

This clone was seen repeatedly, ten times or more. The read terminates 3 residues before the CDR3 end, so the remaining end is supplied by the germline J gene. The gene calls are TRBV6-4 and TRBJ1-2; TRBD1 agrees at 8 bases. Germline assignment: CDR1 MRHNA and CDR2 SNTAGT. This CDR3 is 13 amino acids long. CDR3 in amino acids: CASSERAGGGYTF. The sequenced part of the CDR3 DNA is TGTGCCAGCAGTGAACGCGCAGGGGGCGGC.

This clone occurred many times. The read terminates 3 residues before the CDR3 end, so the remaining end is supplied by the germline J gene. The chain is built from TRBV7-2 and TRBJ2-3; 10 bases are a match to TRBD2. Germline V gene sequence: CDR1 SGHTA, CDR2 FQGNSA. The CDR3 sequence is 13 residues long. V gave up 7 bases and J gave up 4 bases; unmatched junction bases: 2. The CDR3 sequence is CASKRGGSDTQYF. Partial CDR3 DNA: TGTGCCAGCAAGCGGGGGGGTTCAGATACG.

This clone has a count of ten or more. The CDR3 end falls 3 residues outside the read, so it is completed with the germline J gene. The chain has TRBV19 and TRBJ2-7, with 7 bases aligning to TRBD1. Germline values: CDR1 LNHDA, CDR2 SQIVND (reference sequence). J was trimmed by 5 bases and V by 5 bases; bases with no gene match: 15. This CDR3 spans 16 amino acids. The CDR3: CASSPPPTGFMHEQYF. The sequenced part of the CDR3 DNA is TGTGCCAGTAGTCCGCCCCCGACAGGGTTTATGCACGAG.

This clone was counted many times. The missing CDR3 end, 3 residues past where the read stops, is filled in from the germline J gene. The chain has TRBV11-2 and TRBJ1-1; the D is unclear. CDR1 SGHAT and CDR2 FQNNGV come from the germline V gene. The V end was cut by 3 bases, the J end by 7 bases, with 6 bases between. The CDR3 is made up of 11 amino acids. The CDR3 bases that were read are TGTGCCAGCAGCTTGTACGGTGAA. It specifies CASSLYGE. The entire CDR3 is CASSLYGEAFF.

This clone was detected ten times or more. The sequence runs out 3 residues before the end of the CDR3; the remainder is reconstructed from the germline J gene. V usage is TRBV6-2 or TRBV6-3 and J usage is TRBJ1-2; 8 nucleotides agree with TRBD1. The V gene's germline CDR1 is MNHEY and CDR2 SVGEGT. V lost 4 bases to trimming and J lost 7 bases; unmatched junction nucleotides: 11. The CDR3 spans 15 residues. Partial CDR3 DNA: TGTGCCAGCAGTTGGGACAGGACCCATCGTAGTGGC. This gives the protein CASSWDRTHRSG. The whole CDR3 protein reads CASSWDRTHRSGYTF.

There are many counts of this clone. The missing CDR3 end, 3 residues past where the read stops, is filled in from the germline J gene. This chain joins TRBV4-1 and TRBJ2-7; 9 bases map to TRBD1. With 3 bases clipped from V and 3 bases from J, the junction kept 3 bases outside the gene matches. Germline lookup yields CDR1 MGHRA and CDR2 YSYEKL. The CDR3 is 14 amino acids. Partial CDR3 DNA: TGCGCCAGCAGCCAGGACAGGGGCCTCTACGAG. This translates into CASSQDRGLYE. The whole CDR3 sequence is CASSQDRGLYEQYF.

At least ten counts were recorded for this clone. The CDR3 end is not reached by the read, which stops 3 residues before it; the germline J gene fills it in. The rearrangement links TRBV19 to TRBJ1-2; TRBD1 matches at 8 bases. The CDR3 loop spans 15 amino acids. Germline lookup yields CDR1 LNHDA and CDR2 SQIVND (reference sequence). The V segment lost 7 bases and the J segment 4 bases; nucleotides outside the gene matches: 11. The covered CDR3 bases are TGTGCCAGTACTAGGGGCCAGGGGGCCGCCTATGGC. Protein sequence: CASTRGQGAAYG. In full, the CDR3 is CASTRGQGAAYGYTF.

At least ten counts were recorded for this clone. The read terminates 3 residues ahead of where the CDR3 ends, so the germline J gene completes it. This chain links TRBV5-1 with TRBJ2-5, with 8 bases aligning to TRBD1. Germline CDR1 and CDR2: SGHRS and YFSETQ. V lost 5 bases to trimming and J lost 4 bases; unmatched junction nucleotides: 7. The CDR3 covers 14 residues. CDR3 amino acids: CASRQDRAGETQYF. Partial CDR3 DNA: TGCGCCAGCAGACAGGACAGGGCAGGAGAGACC.

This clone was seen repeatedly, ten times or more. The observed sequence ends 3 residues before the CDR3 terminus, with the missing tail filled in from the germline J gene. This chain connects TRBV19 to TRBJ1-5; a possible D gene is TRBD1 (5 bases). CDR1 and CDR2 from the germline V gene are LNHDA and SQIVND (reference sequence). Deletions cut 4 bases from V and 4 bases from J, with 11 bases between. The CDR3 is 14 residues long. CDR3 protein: CASSTTVSNQPQHF. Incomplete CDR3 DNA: TGTGCCAGTAGTACGACAGTAAGTAATCAGCCC.

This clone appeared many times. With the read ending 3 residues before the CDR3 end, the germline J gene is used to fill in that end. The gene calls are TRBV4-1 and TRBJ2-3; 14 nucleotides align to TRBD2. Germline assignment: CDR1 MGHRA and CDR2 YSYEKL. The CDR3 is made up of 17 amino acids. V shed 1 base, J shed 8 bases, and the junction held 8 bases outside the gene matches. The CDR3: CASSQVQTSGGAFTQYF. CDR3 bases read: TGCGCCAGCAGCCAAGTGCAGACTAGCGGGGGGGCGTTTACG.

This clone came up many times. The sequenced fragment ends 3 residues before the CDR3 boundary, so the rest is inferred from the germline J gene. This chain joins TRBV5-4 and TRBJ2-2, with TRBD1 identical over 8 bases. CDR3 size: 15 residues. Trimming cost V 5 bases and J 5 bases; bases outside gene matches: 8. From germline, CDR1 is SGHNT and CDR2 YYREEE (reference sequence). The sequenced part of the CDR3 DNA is TGTGCCAGCAGGTCCGGACAGGGTTTGACCGGGGAG. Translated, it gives CASRSGQGLTGE. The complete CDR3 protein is CASRSGQGLTGELFF.

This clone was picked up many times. The CDR3 sequence: CASSLAPSNEQFF. Incomplete CDR3 DNA: TGCGCCAGCAGCTTGGCCCCCAGCAATGAG. The chain has TRBV5-1 and TRBJ2-1; no reliable D call. The read comes to an end 3 residues before the CDR3 does, leaving the germline J gene to fill in the end. Trimming pared 0 bases from V and 6 bases from J, leaving 7 bases between. The CDR3 extends over 13 amino acids. The germline V gene has CDR1 SGHRS and CDR2 YFSETQ.

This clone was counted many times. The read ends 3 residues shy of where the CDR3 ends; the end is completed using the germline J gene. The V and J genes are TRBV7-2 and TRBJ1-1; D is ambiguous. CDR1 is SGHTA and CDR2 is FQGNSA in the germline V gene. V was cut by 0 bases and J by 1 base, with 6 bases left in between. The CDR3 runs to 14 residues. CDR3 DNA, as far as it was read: TGTGCCAGCAGCTTAGCCCTCCGGAACACTGAA. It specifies CASSLALRNTE. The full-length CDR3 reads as CASSLALRNTEAFF.

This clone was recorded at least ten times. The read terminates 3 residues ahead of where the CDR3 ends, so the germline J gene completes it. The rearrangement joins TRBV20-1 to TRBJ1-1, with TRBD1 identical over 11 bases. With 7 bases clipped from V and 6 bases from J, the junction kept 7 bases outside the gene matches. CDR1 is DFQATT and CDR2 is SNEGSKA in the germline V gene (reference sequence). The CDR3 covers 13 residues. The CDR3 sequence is CSVPDRGLAEAFF. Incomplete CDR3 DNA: TGCAGTGTCCCGGACAGGGGGCTGGCTGAA.

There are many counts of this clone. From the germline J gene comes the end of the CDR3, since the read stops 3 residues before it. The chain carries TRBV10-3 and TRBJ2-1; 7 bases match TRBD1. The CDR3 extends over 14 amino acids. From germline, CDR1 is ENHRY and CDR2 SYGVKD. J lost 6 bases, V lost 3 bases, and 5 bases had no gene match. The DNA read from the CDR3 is TGTGCCATCAGTGAACCGGGACAGATCAATGAG. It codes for CAISEPGQINE. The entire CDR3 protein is CAISEPGQINEQFF.

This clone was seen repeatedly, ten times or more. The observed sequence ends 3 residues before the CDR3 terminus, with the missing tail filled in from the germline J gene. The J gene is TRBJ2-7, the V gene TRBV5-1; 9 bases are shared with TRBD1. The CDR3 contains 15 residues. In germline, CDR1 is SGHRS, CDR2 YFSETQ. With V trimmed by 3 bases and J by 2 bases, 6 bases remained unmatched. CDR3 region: CASSSGQGRTYEQYF. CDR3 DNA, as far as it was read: TGCGCCAGCAGCTCCGGACAGGGGCGGACCTACGAG.

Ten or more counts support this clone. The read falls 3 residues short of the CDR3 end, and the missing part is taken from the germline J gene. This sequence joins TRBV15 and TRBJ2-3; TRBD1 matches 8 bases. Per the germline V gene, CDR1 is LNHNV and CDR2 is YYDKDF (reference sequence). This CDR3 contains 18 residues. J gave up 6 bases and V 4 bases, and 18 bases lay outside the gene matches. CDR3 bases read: TGTGCCACCAGCACCAGCCTGACCAGGCATACAGGGGGGGATACG. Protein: CATSTSLTRHTGGDT. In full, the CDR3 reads CATSTSLTRHTGGDTQYF.